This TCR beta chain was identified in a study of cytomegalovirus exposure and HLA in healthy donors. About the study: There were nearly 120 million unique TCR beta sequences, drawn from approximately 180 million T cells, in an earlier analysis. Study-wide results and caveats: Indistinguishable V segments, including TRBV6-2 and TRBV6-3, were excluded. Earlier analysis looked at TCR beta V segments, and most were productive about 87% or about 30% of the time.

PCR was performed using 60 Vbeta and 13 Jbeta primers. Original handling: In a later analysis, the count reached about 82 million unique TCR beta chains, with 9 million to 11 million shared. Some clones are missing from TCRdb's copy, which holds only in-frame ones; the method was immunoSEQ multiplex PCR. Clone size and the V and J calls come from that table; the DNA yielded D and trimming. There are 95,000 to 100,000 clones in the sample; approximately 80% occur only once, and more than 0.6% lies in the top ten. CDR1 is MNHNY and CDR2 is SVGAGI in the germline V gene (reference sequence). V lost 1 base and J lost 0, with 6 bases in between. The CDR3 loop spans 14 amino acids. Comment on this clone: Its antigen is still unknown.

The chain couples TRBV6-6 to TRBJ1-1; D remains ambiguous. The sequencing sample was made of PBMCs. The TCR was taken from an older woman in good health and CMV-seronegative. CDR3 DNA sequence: TGTGCCAGCAGTTACTACATGATGAACACTGAAGCTTTCTTT. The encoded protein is CASSYYMMNTEAFF.